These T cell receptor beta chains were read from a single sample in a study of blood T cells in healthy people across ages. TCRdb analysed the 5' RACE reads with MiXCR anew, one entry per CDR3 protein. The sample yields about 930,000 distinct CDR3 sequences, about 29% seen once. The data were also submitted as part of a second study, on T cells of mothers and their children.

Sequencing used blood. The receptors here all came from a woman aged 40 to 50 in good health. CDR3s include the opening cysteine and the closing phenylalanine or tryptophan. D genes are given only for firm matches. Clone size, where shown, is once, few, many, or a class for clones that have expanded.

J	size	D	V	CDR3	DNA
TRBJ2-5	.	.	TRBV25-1	CASSEARGVVYF	TGTGCCAGCAGTGAAGCCAGGGGTGTTGTGTACTTC
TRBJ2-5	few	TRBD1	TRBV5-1	CASSISTGIQETQYF	TGCGCCAGCAGCATATCGACAGGGATCCAAGAGACCCAGTACTTC
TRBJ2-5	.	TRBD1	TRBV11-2	CASSWSQGAETQYF	TGTGCCAGCAGCTGGTCACAGGGGGCTGAGACCCAGTACTTC
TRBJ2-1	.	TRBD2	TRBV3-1	CASSQVLGGTGNEQFF	TGTGCCAGCAGCCAAGTGCTCGGGGGGACGGGTAATGAGCAGTTCTTC
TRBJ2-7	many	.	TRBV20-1	CSAREGADEQYF	TGCAGTGCTAGGGAGGGGGCCGACGAGCAGTACTTC
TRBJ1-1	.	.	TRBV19	CASSILLGRTEAFF	TGTGCCAGTAGTATACTACTCGGTCGCACTGAAGCTTTCTTT
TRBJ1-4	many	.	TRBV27	CASRGIVGWPNEKLFF	TGTGCCAGCAGGGGTATAGTGGGGTGGCCTAATGAAAAACTGTTTTTT
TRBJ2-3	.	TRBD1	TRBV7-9	CASSPGQGPGGDTQYF	TGTGCCAGCAGTCCGGGACAGGGGCCCGGCGGAGATACGCAGTATTTT
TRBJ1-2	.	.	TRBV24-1	CATGDLGRNYGYTF	TGTGCCACCGGTGATTTGGGCAGGAACTATGGCTACACCTTC
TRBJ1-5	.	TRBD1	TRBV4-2	CASSQADRVDQPQHF	TGTGCCAGCAGCCAAGCAGACAGGGTGGATCAGCCCCAGCATTTT
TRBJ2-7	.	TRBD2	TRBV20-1	CSARGGTSLHEQYF	TGCAGTGCTAGAGGGGGGACTAGTCTGCACGAGCAGTACTTC
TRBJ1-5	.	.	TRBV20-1	CSALGSSNRPQHF	TGCAGTGCTCTGGGGTCTAGCAATCGGCCCCAGCATTTT
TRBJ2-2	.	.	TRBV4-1	CASSRPGDTGELFF	TGCGCCAGCAGCCGTCCAGGGGACACCGGGGAGCTGTTTTTT
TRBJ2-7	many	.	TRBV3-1	CASSPGGLGASYEQYF	TGTGCCAGCAGCCCCGGGGGCCTAGGGGCTTCCTACGAGCAGTACTTC
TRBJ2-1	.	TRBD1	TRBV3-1	CASSHPRGNSYNEQFF	TGTGCCAGCAGCCATCCCAGGGGGAATTCCTACAATGAGCAGTTCTTC
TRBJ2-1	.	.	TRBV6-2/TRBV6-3	CASSRTYSYNEQFF	TGTGCCAGCAGTAGGACGTATTCCTACAATGAGCAGTTCTTC
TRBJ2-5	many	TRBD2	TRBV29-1	CSAASGLAKETQYF	TGCAGCGCCGCGAGTGGACTAGCGAAAGAGACCCAGTACTTC
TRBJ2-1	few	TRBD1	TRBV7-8	CASSLGYTGTGYSYSEQFF	TGTGCCAGCAGCTTAGGGTACACCGGGACAGGCTATTCCTACAGTGAGCAGTTCTTC
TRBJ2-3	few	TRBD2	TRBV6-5	CASMVLAGGDTDTQYF	TGTGCCAGCATGGTACTAGCGGGGGGGGACACAGATACGCAGTATTTT
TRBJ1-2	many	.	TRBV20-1	CSARDLTETNYGYTF	TGCAGTGCTAGAGATTTAACAGAAACTAACTATGGCTACACCTTC
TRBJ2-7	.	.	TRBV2	CASSPRPVRGRYEQYF	TGTGCCAGCAGCCCCCGCCCAGTGCGGGGACGATACGAGCAGTACTTC
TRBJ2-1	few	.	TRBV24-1	CATSDGTYYNEQFF	TGTGCCACCAGTGATGGGACATATTACAATGAGCAGTTCTTC
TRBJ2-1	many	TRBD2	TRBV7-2	CASSQTSGGAYNEQFF	TGTGCCAGCAGCCAAACTAGCGGGGGGGCCTACAATGAGCAGTTCTTC
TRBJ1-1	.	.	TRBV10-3	CAISLGNTEAFF	TGTGCCATCAGTCTCGGGAACACTGAAGCTTTCTTT
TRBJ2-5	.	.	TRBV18	CVSSLSLQETQYF	TGTGTCAGCTCACTTTCCCTCCAAGAGACCCAGTACTTC
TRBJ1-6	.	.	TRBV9	CASSASLRVALHF	TGTGCCAGCAGCGCGTCACTCCGGGTTGCCCTCCACTTT
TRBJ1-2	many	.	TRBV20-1	CSARSYGYTF	TGCAGTGCTAGAAGCTATGGCTACACCTTC
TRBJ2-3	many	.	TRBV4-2	CASSQDSGTDTQYF	TGTGCCAGCAGCCAAGATAGCGGCACAGATACGCAGTATTTT
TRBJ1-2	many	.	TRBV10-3	CAISESTYGYTF	TGTGCCATCAGTGAGTCGACCTATGGCTACACCTTC
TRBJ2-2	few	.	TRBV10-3	CAIKGLPNTGELFF	TGTGCCATCAAAGGACTGCCGAACACCGGGGAGCTGTTTTTT
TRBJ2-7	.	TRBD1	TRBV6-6	CASTKDRDEQYF	TGTGCCAGCACCAAGGACAGGGACGAGCAGTACTTC
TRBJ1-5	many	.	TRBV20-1	CSARDKGRANQPQHF	TGCAGTGCTAGAGATAAGGGCCGGGCTAATCAGCCCCAGCATTTT
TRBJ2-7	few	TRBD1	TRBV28	CASTVVGTDSYEQYF	TGTGCCAGCACCGTAGTGGGGACAGACTCCTACGAGCAGTACTTC